The T cell receptor beta chain under discussion was sequenced for a study of T cell responses to AZD1222 COVID-19 vaccine. The ends were cut back, 6 bases at V and 1 base at J, with 12 bases in the middle. The CDR3 is 14 residues long. CDR1 and CDR2 from the germline V gene are PRHDT and FYEKMQ (reference sequence). The study, taken as a whole, reports: White British donors predominated, females outnumbered males, and clonal diversity was possibly underestimated.

Notes on this clone: Its antigen is unidentified.

Sequencing was performed with immunoSEQ multiplex PCR; in TCRdb, only in-frame clones are kept and a portion is missing. The table includes roughly 180,000 clones, around 87% detected once. The origin of this receptor is an adult in good health. The chain carries TRBV13 and TRBJ1-1, with a tentative D call TRBD1 (5 bases). The material was peripheral blood, obtained on day 0 of AZD1222 vaccination. The chain's CDR3 is CASRDSGPNTEAFF. In nucleotides, the CDR3 is TGTGCCAGCAGGGATTCGGGACCGAACACTGAAGCTTTCTTT.